This record covers a single T cell receptor (beta chain). Its antigen is not identified. The data derive from a study of beta chain features in type 1 diabetes. Points from the study as a whole: People with Type 1 diabetes carried modestly yet significantly shorter TCRB CDR3s in all four CD4+ subsets. PCR might preferentially amplify shorter templates, equally in patients and controls. Unsettled here was the matter of whether HLA type influences TCRB rearrangement.

Expressed TCRB transcripts were sequenced because the isolated RNA had all been reverse transcribed beforehand. Only in-frame clones appear in the TCRdb table, and some are missing; sequencing was by immunoSEQ multiplex PCR. The sample has around 310,000 clones; 8% to 13% are singletons. From germline, CDR1 is SGHRS and CDR2 YFSETQ. Germline trimming cut 4 bases from V and 2 bases from J; bases unmatched to any gene: 12. CDR3 size: 17 residues. The sequence derives from a woman in her 30s in good health. The sample taken for sequencing was naive CD4+ T cells from blood. The chain has TRBV5-1 and TRBJ2-1; 7 bases are shared with TRBD1. This CDR3 is CASSLLTGYNAYNEQFF. The CDR3 DNA follows: TGCGCCAGCAGCCTACTGACAGGGTATAACGCCTACAATGAGCAGTTCTTC.